This TCR beta chain was obtained from a study of cytomegalovirus exposure and HLA in healthy donors. The study, taken as a whole, reports: A later analysis found common viral pathogens apparently linked to several of the most significant clusters.

PCR amplification relied on 60 Vbeta primers (plus 13 Jbeta primers). This table comes from immunoSEQ multiplex PCR, and its TCRdb copy is limited to in-frame clones, with some not included. The sample has 45,000 to 60,000 clones; the top ten hold approximately 7%. Points on this clone: Its target is unknown.

V was pared by 4 bases and J by 1 base, with 16 bases between. The germline CDR1 and CDR2 sequences are ENHRY and SYGVKD. The CDR3 contains 16 residues. This chain connects TRBV10-3 to TRBJ1-1; no clear D gene. The clonotype was recovered from a woman aged 40-49 years in good health and CMV-seronegative. What was sequenced was PBMCs. This CDR3 is CAISGALGRSNTEAFF. Written as DNA, the CDR3 is TGTGCCATCAGTGGGGCCTTAGGCAGGTCGAACACTGAAGCTTTCTTT.